This paragraph reports one T cell receptor beta chain. Its antigen remains unidentified. Then a second PCR, running about 6 to 11 cycles, was carried out with a sample-barcoded 5' primer and a J-beta primer mix. A minimum of 2.5 million CDR3-containing paired-end reads was obtained for each sample. TCRdb redid the calling of the 5' RACE reads with MiXCR, one entry per CDR3 protein. The sample has 550,000 to 750,000 distinct CDR3 sequences, under 25% seen once. The data stem from a study of blood T cells in healthy people across ages. Isolated per sample were at least 6 million PBMCs. This CDR3 region has 12 residues. Germline-derived CDR1 and CDR2 are LGHDT and YNNKEL (reference sequence). Deletions cut 2 bases from V and 6 bases from J, with 6 bases between. Whole-study results and caveats: Estimates of diversity drawn from one million T cells were considered underestimates. Naive CD4+ cells and diversity were both higher in long-lived donors than in aged donors.

This clonotype was sampled from a man aged 70-80 years in good health. The sequenced sample consisted of blood. V gene TRBV3-1 combines with J gene TRBJ2-3; D ambiguous. In DNA, the CDR3 is TGTGCCAGCAGCCAAATATCGGATACGCAGTATTTT. This codes for CASSQISDTQYF.